Presented here are 7 T cell receptor beta chains from one specimen sequenced in a study of T-cell reconstitution after alpha-beta-depleted transplantation in children. Researchers prepared the TCRbeta library using unique molecular identifiers, the study reports. TCRdb re-called the PCR reads with MiXCR, one entry per CDR3 protein. The table has 600,000 to 800,000 distinct CDR3 sequences, about an eighth seen once. This specimen was PBMCs, taken before TCRalphabeta/CD19-depleted stem cell transplant. These receptors originate from a girl aged 2 to 9 with congenital amegakaryocytic thrombocytopenia, due to receive a stem cell transplant.

The sample holds many counts of this clonotype. The chain couples TRBV5-1 to TRBJ1-2; D is undetermined. CDR1 and CDR2 (germline): SGHRS, YFSETQ. CDR3 length: 13 amino acids. V dropped 3 bases and J dropped 8 bases, with 14 bases sitting between them. DNA of the CDR3: TGCGCCAGCAGCTGGGTCTCCGACGGCGGCTACACCTTC. It yields the protein CASSWVSDGGYTF.

This clonotype appeared many times. The chain recombines TRBV20-1 with TRBJ2-3; D not resolved. V lost 4 bases and J lost 8, with 25 bases in between. Germline CDR1 is DFQATT and CDR2 is SNEGSKA (reference sequence). The CDR3 covers 16 residues. The chain's CDR3 is CSATPGEASFAVTQYF. As DNA, the CDR3 is TGCAGTGCTACGCCCGGTGAGGCTAGTTTCGCGGTTACGCAGTATTTT.

This clonotype turned up a few times. V usage is TRBV7-9 and J usage is TRBJ2-1, with 12 bases matching TRBD2. V was clipped by 5 bases and J by 4 bases; unmatched bases: 9. The germline gives CDR1 SEHNR, CDR2 FQNEAQ (reference sequence). The CDR3 length is 17 residues. CDR3 amino acids: CASSGPPSGRGYNEQFF. The CDR3 coding sequence is TGTGCCAGCAGCGGACCGCCTAGCGGGAGGGGATACAATGAGCAGTTCTTC.

This rearrangement joins TRBV5-1 to TRBJ2-3, with D perhaps TRBD2 (7 bases). This CDR3 contains 15 residues. Germline V gene data show CDR1 as SGHRS and CDR2 as YFSETQ. V was clipped by 0 bases and J by 4 bases, with 12 bases between them. CDR3 in amino acids: CASSLVGGASDTQYF. The CDR3 DNA sequence: TGCGCCAGCAGCTTGGTTGGGGGGGCCTCAGATACGCAGTATTTT.

The rearrangement joins TRBV28 to TRBJ2-2; TRBD2 matches 10 bases. The CDR3 covers 13 residues. The germline CDR1 and CDR2 sequences are MDHEN and SYDVKM. With V trimmed by 10 bases and J by 4 bases, 3 bases remained unmatched. CDR3 loop: CAIRTSGTGELFF. CDR3 nucleotide sequence: TGTGCCATCCGGACTAGCGGCACCGGGGAGCTGTTTTTT.

Note on this clonotype: A clone one base away is much larger, so this may be a read error. The rearrangement uses TRBV5-1 and TRBJ1-5, with D perhaps TRBD1 (5 bases). Germline CDR1 SGHRS, CDR2 YFSETQ. The CDR3 runs 14 residues. Trimming removed 0 bases at V and 15 bases at J, with 19 bases between. This CDR3 is CASSLERLEDTRHF. The DNA of the CDR3 is TGCGCCAGCAGCTTGGAACGCCTTGAGGACACTCGGCATTTT.

The chain recombines TRBV5-1 with TRBJ2-2; tentative D call: TRBD2 (6 bases). CDR3 length: 17 residues. Per the germline V gene, CDR1 is SGHRS and CDR2 is YFSETQ. The V end was cut by 2 bases, the J end by 2 bases, with 16 bases between. CDR3 amino acids: CASSFKGRGGNTGELFF. The CDR3 DNA reads TGCGCCAGCAGCTTCAAGGGTCGGGGAGGAAACACCGGGGAGCTGTTTTTT.